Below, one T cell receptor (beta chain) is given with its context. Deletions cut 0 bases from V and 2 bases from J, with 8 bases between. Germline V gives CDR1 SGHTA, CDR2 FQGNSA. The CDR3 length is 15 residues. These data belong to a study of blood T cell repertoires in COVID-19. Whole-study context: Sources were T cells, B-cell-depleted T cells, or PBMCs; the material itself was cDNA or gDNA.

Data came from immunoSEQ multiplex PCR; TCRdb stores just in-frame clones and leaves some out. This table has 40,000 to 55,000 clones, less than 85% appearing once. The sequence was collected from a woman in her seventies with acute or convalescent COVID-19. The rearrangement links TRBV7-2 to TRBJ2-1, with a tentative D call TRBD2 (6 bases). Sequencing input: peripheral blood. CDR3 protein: CASSLASGTYNEQFF. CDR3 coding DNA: TGTGCCAGCAGCTTAGCTAGCGGCACCTACAATGAGCAGTTCTTC. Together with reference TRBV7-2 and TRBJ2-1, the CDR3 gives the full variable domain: GAGVSQSPSNKVTEKGKDVELRCDPISGHTALYWYRQSLGQGLEFLIYFQGNSAPDKSGLPSDRFSAERTGGSVSTLTIQRTQQEDSAVYLCASSLASGTYNEQFFGPGTRLTVL.